Listed below are T cell receptor beta chains from one sample, sequenced in a study of blood T cell repertoires in COVID-19. Produced via immunoSEQ multiplex PCR; TCRdb's table is partial and in-frame only. Counted here are around 400,000 clones, 89% occurring once; the ten biggest clones make up around 1.2%. The source material was peripheral blood. The receptor source for this set is a man aged 40-50 years with acute or convalescent COVID-19. CDR3s include the opening cysteine and the closing phenylalanine or tryptophan. A D gene is named only where the DNA matches it firmly. Clone size appears in some rows only: once, few, many, or a class for an expanded clone.

>TRBJ2-7|-|TRBV7-8|-
CASSPQGLSYEQYF
TGTGCCAGCAGTCCCCAGGGTCTTTCCTACGAGCAGTACTTC
>TRBJ2-1|TRBD2|TRBV13|-
CASSQRPLLAGGYNEQFF
TGTGCCAGCAGCCAAAGGCCCCTACTAGCGGGAGGGTACAATGAGCAGTTCTTC
>TRBJ2-7|TRBD1|TRBV27|-
CASIYVGTGGGGNYEQYF
TGTGCCAGCATTTATGTGGGGACAGGCGGTGGGGGGAATTACGAGCAGTACTTC
>TRBJ2-2|-|TRBV7-9|-
CASSLGQANTGELFF
TGTGCCAGCAGCTTAGGACAGGCGAACACCGGGGAGCTGTTTTTT
>TRBJ2-2|-|TRBV27|-
CASSPVSGELFF
TGTGCCAGCAGCCCGGTGTCCGGGGAGCTGTTTTTT
>TRBJ2-1|TRBD2|TRBV15|-
CATSWTSGRGEQFF
TGTGCCACCAGCTGGACTAGCGGGAGAGGTGAGCAGTTCTTC
>TRBJ2-2|TRBD1|TRBV19|-
CASSVHRQGAGELFF
TGTGCCAGTAGTGTCCACCGACAGGGGGCCGGGGAGCTGTTTTTT
>TRBJ2-3|-|TRBV5-1|-
CASSGQGGGTDTQYF
TGCGCCAGCAGCGGCCAGGGAGGTGGTACAGATACGCAGTATTTT
>TRBJ2-2|-|TRBV29-1|-
CSASVGGPGELFF
TGCAGCGCCTCGGTAGGGGGTCCCGGGGAGCTGTTTTTT
>TRBJ1-1|-|TRBV7-8|-
CASTLTRNTEAFF
TGTGCCAGCACCCTTACTCGGAACACTGAAGCTTTCTTT
>TRBJ1-1|TRBD1|TRBV2|-
CASRGQDVAEAFF
TGTGCCAGCAGGGGACAGGACGTCGCTGAAGCTTTCTTT
>TRBJ1-2|-|TRBV5-6|-
CASMGRVINGYTF
TGTGCCAGCATGGGCAGGGTCATTAACGGCTACACCTTC
>TRBJ1-1|-|TRBV7-2|-
CASSLQAGDTEAFF
TGTGCCAGCAGCTTACAGGCGGGGGACACTGAAGCTTTCTTT
>TRBJ1-5|-|TRBV5-1|once
CASSLVGRPNQPQHF
TGCGCCAGCAGCTTGGTAGGCAGGCCTAATCAGCCCCAGCATTTT
>TRBJ2-5|TRBD2|TRBV19|few
CASRGGRHETQYF
TGTGCCAGTCGCGGGGGGCGGCACGAGACCCAGTACTTC
>TRBJ2-2|TRBD1|TRBV5-1|-
CASSLTGGHTGELFF
TGCGCCAGCAGCTTGACAGGGGGGCACACCGGGGAGCTGTTTTTT
>TRBJ2-5|-|TRBV7-9|-
CASSLQPRGDETQYF
TGTGCCAGCAGCTTACAACCCAGGGGTGACGAGACCCAGTACTTC
>TRBJ1-2|-|TRBV19|-
CASIPGNYGYTF
TGTGCCAGTATTCCGGGGAACTATGGCTACACCTTC
>TRBJ2-7|TRBD2|TRBV2|-
CASRGGLAPVEQYF
TGTGCCAGCAGGGGGGGACTAGCCCCTGTCGAGCAGTACTTC
>TRBJ2-7|-|TRBV19|-
CASSWIPAGEQYF
TGTGCCAGTAGTTGGATACCCGCGGGCGAGCAGTACTTC
>TRBJ2-7|TRBD1|TRBV27|-
CASSISGTGFPYEQYF
TGTGCCAGCAGTATATCCGGGACAGGGTTCCCCTACGAGCAGTACTTC
>TRBJ2-5|TRBD2|TRBV10-3|once
CAISPSGGGETQYF
TGTGCCATCAGTCCTTCCGGGGGGGGAGAGACCCAGTACTTC
>TRBJ1-6|-|TRBV2|-
CASSEATVTDSPLHF
TGTGCCAGCAGTGAAGCCACAGTTACGGATTCACCCCTCCACTTT
>TRBJ2-5|-|TRBV10-3|-
CAISDPQPQETQYF
TGTGCCATCAGTGACCCACAACCTCAAGAGACCCAGTACTTC
>TRBJ2-7|TRBD2|TRBV6-1|-
CASSEGVAGLYEQYF
TGTGCCAGCAGTGAAGGGGTAGCGGGCCTCTACGAGCAGTACTTC
>TRBJ1-1|-|TRBV19|-
CASSIGRVSMADMNTEAFF
TGTGCCAGTAGTATAGGCAGGGTGTCGATGGCTGATATGAACACTGAAGCTTTCTTT
>TRBJ1-5|TRBD1|TRBV24-1|-
CATSGLQGRLFQPQHF
TGTGCCACCAGTGGCCTACAGGGGAGGCTATTCCAGCCCCAGCATTTT
>TRBJ2-5|TRBD2|TRBV6-5|-
CASLQGLAGGETQYF
TGTGCCAGCCTTCAGGGACTAGCGGGTGGAGAGACCCAGTACTTC
>TRBJ1-2|TRBD1|TRBV4-3|once
CASSQDLAGGYGYTF
TGCGCCAGCAGCCAAGATTTGGCAGGGGGTTATGGCTACACCTTC
>TRBJ1-2|-|TRBV28|-
CASSLRMDYGYTF
TGTGCCAGCAGTTTGCGGATGGACTATGGCTACACCTTC
>TRBJ2-1|TRBD1|TRBV7-3|-
CASSQYGTGIVYEQFF
TGTGCCAGCAGCCAGTACGGGACAGGGATTGTGTATGAGCAGTTCTTC